This TCR beta chain was recorded in a study of shared T cell receptors in the human thymus. Sequenced by immunoSEQ multiplex PCR; TCRdb stores in-frame clones only, minus some. Of hundreds of thousands of clones in the sample, around 82% are singletons; the top ten hold more than 0.01%. The CDR3 is 14 residues long. Germline CDR1 is LGHNT and CDR2 is FRNRAP. Between the trimmed V and J ends, which lost 5 bases and 6 bases, there was a span of 17 bases. This same sample was also part of a study on human thymus T cells. That publication notes: Infants served as donors; they were healthy and Finnish and were having corrective surgery for congenital heart defects. Thymic tissue was derived from resections collected during corrective heart surgery. V and J genes seemed to be used with bias in thymic and blood repertoires. Among unrelated individuals, related research reported thymic repertoires that overlapped highly.

This chain connects TRBV12-5 to TRBJ2-7; D gene ambiguous. The source material was thymocytes. The TCR was taken from a boy under two years old with a congenital heart defect. CDR3 loop: CASGLTRPAGEQYF. The DNA for the CDR3 is TGTGCTAGTGGTCTCACGAGGCCCGCTGGCGAGCAGTACTTC.